This T cell receptor beta chain was sequenced for a study of regulatory T cells in long-lasting Graves disease. Points from the study as a whole: Less diverse TCR repertoires were seen in persistent Graves' patients than in newly diagnosed ones. The study found persistent patients shared more public clonotypes (2,741) than new patients (nearly 1,000).

This clonotype has only a few counts. The target antigen is unknown. The time point: persistent/refractory GD, antithyroid drugs over 5 years with positive TRAb. Researchers made the TCR library from RNA that was extracted from PBMCs. Researchers made TCR beta libraries by using iRepertoire HTBI primers and running Arm-PCR on CDR3 regions. TCRdb re-called the multiplex PCR reads with MiXCR, one entry per CDR3 protein. The table records 500,000 to 800,000 distinct CDR3 sequences, 25% to 30% of them present only once. The V gene's germline CDR1 is LNHNV and CDR2 YYDKDF (reference sequence). CDR3 length: 15 amino acids. Between the trimmed V and J ends, which lost 1 base and 4 bases, there was a span of 11 bases.

The sample was peripheral blood mononuclear cells (PBMCs), taken when the disease was refractory, from a patient treated with antithyroid drugs. V usage is TRBV15 and J usage is TRBJ1-5; the D is unclear. The clonotype originates from a female donor with Graves disease. The CDR3 bases are TGTGCCACCAGCAGAGCGGGCGGGGTTAATCAGCCCCAGCATTTT. Its translation: CATSRAGGVNQPQHF. Full variable domain (outside the CDR3, taken from reference TRBV15 and TRBJ1-5): DAMVIQNPRYQVTQFGKPVTLSCSQTLNHNVMYWYQQKSSQAPKLLFHYYDKDFNNEADTPDNFQSRRPNTSFCFLDIRSPGLGDTAMYLCATSRAGGVNQPQHFGDGTRLSIL.